This TCR beta chain was identified during a study of T cell responses to AZD1222 COVID-19 vaccine. The study's findings and limits: Baseline seropositivity characterized only 5 to 7 AZD1222 recipients. Donors were largely white British and mainly female; clonal diversity was possibly underestimated.

Notes on this clone: No antigen is known for it.

Germline V gives CDR1 SGHTA, CDR2 FQGNSA. J gave up 5 bases and V 5 bases, and 8 bases lay outside the gene matches. The CDR3 consists of 17 residues. The protocol was immunoSEQ multiplex PCR, while the TCRdb copy is restricted to in-frame clones and leaves out a portion. The sample lists 150,000 to 160,000 clones; 87% were seen once. The genes are TRBV7-2 and TRBJ2-4; 14 bases agree with TRBD2. The sample consisted of peripheral blood, taken 28 days after the second AZD1222 dose. The sequence derives from an adult who received the AZD1222 COVID-19 vaccine. CDR3 bases: TGTGCCAGCAGCCCCAGACTAGCGGGAGGGCTTGAAAACATTCAGTACTTC. Protein product: CASSPRLAGGLENIQYF.